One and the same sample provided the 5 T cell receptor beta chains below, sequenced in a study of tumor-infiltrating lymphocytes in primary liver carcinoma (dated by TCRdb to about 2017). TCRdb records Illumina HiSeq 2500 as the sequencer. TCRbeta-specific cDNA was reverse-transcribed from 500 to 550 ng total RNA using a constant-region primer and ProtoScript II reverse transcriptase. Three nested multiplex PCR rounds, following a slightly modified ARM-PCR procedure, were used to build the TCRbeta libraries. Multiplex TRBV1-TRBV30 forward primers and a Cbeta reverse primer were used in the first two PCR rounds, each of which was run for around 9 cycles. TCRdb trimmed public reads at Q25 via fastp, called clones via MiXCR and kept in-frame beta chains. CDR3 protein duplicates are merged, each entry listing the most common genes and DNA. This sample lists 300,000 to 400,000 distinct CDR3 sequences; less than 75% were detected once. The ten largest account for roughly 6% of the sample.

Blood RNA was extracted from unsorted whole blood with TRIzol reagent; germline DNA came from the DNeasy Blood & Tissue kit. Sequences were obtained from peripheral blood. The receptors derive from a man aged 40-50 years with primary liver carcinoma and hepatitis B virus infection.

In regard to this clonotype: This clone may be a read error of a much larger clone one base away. The CDR3 reads CASSVGQFYEQYF. The CDR3 DNA reads TGTGCCAGCAGCGTGGGACAGTTCTACGAGCAGTACTTC. The chain employs TRBV11-3 and TRBJ2-7; TRBD1 agrees at 7 bases. The germline V gene has CDR1 SGHNT and CDR2 YENEEA. Trimming removed 5 bases from V and 3 bases from J; junction bases left unmatched: 4. This CDR3 contains 13 residues.

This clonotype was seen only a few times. CDR3 DNA sequence: TGTGCCAGCAGTGAGCAGGGTACAGAGACCCAGTACTTC. Translated, it gives CASSEQGTETQYF. The chain joins TRBV6-1 to TRBJ2-5, with D possibly being TRBD1 (5 bases). Trimming shortened V by 3 bases and J by 4 bases, and 9 bases separated the two germline ends. Germline V lookup: CDR1 MNHNS, CDR2 SASEGT. This CDR3 contains 13 residues.

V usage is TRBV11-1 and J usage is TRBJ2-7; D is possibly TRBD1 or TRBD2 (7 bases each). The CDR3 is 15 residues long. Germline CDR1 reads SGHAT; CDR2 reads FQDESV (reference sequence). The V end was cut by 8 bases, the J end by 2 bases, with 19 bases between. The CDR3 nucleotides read TGTGCCAGCCAGAAGGGGGCGGGAGATGCCTACGAGCAGTACTTC. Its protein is CASQKGAGDAYEQYF. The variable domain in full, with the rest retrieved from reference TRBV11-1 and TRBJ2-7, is EAEVAQSPRYKITEKSQAVAFWCDPISGHATLYWYRQILGQGPELLVQFQDESVVDDSQLPKDRFSAERLKGVDSTLKIQPAELGDSAMYLCASQKGAGDAYEQYFGPGTRLTVT.

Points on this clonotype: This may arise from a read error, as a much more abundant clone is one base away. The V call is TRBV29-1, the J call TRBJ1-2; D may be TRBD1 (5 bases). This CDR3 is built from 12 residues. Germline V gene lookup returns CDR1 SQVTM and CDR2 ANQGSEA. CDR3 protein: CSVPGTAYGYAF. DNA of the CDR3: TGCAGCGTCCCGGGGACCGCCTATGGCTACGCCTTC.

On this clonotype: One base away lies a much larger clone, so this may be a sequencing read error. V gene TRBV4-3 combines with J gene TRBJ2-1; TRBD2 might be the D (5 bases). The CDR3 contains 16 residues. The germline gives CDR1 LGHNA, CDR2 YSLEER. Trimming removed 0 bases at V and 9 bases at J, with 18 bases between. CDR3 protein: CASSQDHQLVGLEQFF. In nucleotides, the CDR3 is TGCGCCAGCAGCCAAGATCATCAACTAGTGGGTCTTGAGCAGTTCTTC.